This T cell receptor beta chain was identified during a study of blood T cell repertoires in COVID-19 (dated by TCRdb to the early 2020s). For the wider study: Samples from collaborators originated in the United States, Italy and Spain and spanned both the acute and convalescent phases of COVID-19. The material from the prospective study consisted of cDNA or gDNA derived from T cells, B-cell-depleted T cells, or PBMCs. Deeply sampled blood TCRbeta repertoires from subjects exposed to, actively infected with, or recovered from COVID-19 were included in the dataset. A freely available public database, intended as a resource for researchers studying the immune response to SARS-CoV-2, is where the repertoires were released. The samples were drawn from the first 160 participants of the ongoing ImmuneRACE study and from under 1,500 subjects provided by 6 global collaborators. A de-identified subject ID, COVID-19 status, age in years and sex were almost always included in the sample metadata. HLA class I and class II types, where available, came from metadata supplied by the sample provider rather than from assay-based typing. Findings and caveats that apply to the study as a whole: The amount of clinical and demographic metadata varied by source and participant and was provided uncurated.

In Seattle, one collaborating source enrolled patients while the infection was active and tracked those patients longitudinally over the course of disease. The collaborating institutions used their own protocols to collect whole blood in K2EDTA tubes. For TCRbeta analysis, collaborators shipped samples in one of three forms: frozen whole blood, isolated PBMCs, or DNA extracted from either of those sample types. The CDR3 spans 16 residues, from the cysteine through the phenylalanine. Only the CDR3 DNA stays, 48 bases, in frame from base 1. V lost 2 bases and J lost 5 bases, and the count of bases not matched to a germline gene is 6. Via the germline V gene, CDR1 is SGHRS and CDR2 YFSETQ. TCRbeta CDR3 regions were amplified from genomic DNA using the immunoSEQ Assay, a bias-controlled multiplex PCR. In the original analysis: Within the assay, amplification of reference gene primers was used to estimate how many nucleated cells each sample contained. To quantify the absolute abundance of each unique TCRbeta CDR3 rearrangement, sequence reads were collapsed and filtered. For each sample, productive Simpson clonality was calculated by taking the square root of Simpson's diversity index across productive rearrangements. TCRdb obtained this table from immuneACCESS and retained in-frame rearrangements with V and J assigned. These tables miss some clones; where compared with another copy, unresolved V genes account for less than half of the shortfall, and the remainder is unexplained. V and J calls and clone size are as listed in that table; D and trimming were resolved from the DNA. Present in this sample are almost 250,000 clones, approximately 85% of which were seen just once. The ten top clones hold 5.5% to 6.5% of the sample.

A word on this clone: The antigen this receptor binds is unknown. Base qualities are not at hand, and no much larger clone is one base apart.

Source material: peripheral blood. The rearranged chain carries TRBV5-1 and TRBJ2-1, with 11 middle bases fitting TRBD2. The receptor's source is a woman older than 75 with COVID-19, enrolled during active disease. The sequenced DNA: TGCGCCAGCAGCTTCCCCGGGACTAGCGGTAACAATGAGCAGTTCTTC. Protein translation: CASSFPGTSGNNEQFF.